A selection of T cell receptor beta chains follows, all from one sample in a study of T cells in Graves' hyperthyroidism and ophthalmopathy. TCRdb re-analysed the multiplex PCR reads in MiXCR, keeping a single row per CDR3 protein. In the table there are approximately 530,000 distinct CDR3 sequences, around 17% of which are singletons. The source material was blood. Receptors were obtained from a woman between 18 and 29 years old with Graves' hyperthyroidism. The CDR3 runs from the conserved cysteine through the conserved F or W. A D gene is named only where the DNA matches it firmly. Clone size is stated in some rows and not others, as once, few, many or a class when expanded.

abundance,v_gene,j_gene,d_gene,CDR3nt,CDR3aa
-,TRBV7-8,TRBJ2-1,-,TGTGCCAGCAGCGGAGAAACCGAGCAGTTCTTC,CASSGETEQFF
-,TRBV6-1,TRBJ2-1,-,TGTGCCAGCCAATTTTTCTCCTACAATGAGCAGTTCTTC,CASQFFSYNEQFF
-,TRBV15,TRBJ2-4,-,TGTGCCACCAGCAGAGGACCTGCCACCAAAAACATTCAGTACTTC,CATSRGPATKNIQYF
many,TRBV24-1,TRBJ2-1,TRBD2,TGTGCCACCAGTGACTTGACTAGCGGGAGGGCCAATGAGCAGTTCTTC,CATSDLTSGRANEQFF
few,TRBV5-1,TRBJ2-3,-,TGCGCCAGCAGCTTGGTAGGGAGGGGGAGAAAAACAGATACGCAGTATTTT,CASSLVGRGRKTDTQYF
many,TRBV30,TRBJ1-2,-,TGTGCCTGGAGACAGGCCCAGAGCCACTATGGCTACACCTTC,CAWRQAQSHYGYTF
many,TRBV7-9,TRBJ2-5,-,TGTGCCAGCAGCTTATTGCCCATGGGGTTGCAGACCCAGTACTTC,CASSLLPMGLQTQYF
many,TRBV27,TRBJ2-1,TRBD1,TGTGCCAGCAGCCCCCAGGACAGGGCTTCCTACAATGAGCAGTTCTTC,CASSPQDRASYNEQFF
-,TRBV9,TRBJ2-7,-,TGTGCCAGCAGCCCCCCCCTCCGCTACGAGCAGTACTTC,CASSPPLRYEQYF
many,TRBV5-1,TRBJ2-7,-,TGCGCCAGCAGCCAGGAGGGGAGTTTCCACGAGCAGTACTTC,CASSQEGSFHEQYF
many,TRBV28,TRBJ2-5,-,TGTGCCAGCAGTCCTCGGGACGACCAAGAGACCCAGTACTTC,CASSPRDDQETQYF
many,TRBV18,TRBJ2-5,-,TGTGCCAGCTCACCACCGGATGAGACCCAGTACTTC,CASSPPDETQYF
-,TRBV20-1,TRBJ2-2,-,TGCAGTGCTAGAGATGGAGGGCGGCCCAACACCGGGGAGCTGTTTTTT,CSARDGGRPNTGELFF
-,TRBV7-6,TRBJ2-4,-,TGTGCCAGCAGCTCTACCATGAAAAACATTCAGTACTTC,CASSSTMKNIQYF
many,TRBV18,TRBJ2-7,-,TGTGCCAGCTCACCCCGGGACACCGTATACGAGCAGTACTTC,CASSPRDTVYEQYF
-,TRBV27,TRBJ2-3,TRBD2,TGTGCCAGCAGTTTCGGGCTAGCGGGAGGCGAAGTCACAGATACGCAGTATTTT,CASSFGLAGGEVTDTQYF
few,TRBV30,TRBJ2-7,-,TGTGCCTGGAGTACACAGAGACAGGGAGGGTTCGAGCAGTACTTC,CAWSTQRQGGFEQYF
-,TRBV11-2,TRBJ2-2,TRBD1,TGTGCCAGCAGCTTACGTGACAGGGGCCTAATCACGAACACCGGGGAGCTGTTCTTT,CASSLRDRGLITNTGELFF
-,TRBV6-1,TRBJ2-5,-,TGTGCCAGCAGTCCCACCCCCAGGGACCAAGAGACCCAGTACTTC,CASSPTPRDQETQYF
-,TRBV19,TRBJ2-6,-,TGTGCCAGTAGTATAGAGGCAGGGCGGGCCAACGTCCTGACTTTC,CASSIEAGRANVLTF
-,TRBV10-3,TRBJ2-7,TRBD2,TGTGCCGTAGCTAGCGGGATCTCCTACGAGCAGTACTTC,CAVASGISYEQYF
many,TRBV12-3/TRBV12-4,TRBJ1-6,TRBD1,TGTGCCAGCAGCAGGGGGGGTTCACCCCTCCACTTT,CASSRGGSPLHF
-,TRBV27,TRBJ2-3,-,TGTGCCAGCAGTCTCTGGACTAGCACAGATACGCAGTATTTT,CASSLWTSTDTQYF
-,TRBV20-1,TRBJ2-5,-,TGCAGTGCTAAACATACCGAGACCCAGTACTTC,CSAKHTETQYF
-,TRBV6-1,TRBJ1-5,-,TGTGCCAGCAAAGATCGGAGGGAGGGACAGCCCCAGCATTTT,CASKDRREGQPQHF
many,TRBV11-3,TRBJ1-2,-,TGTGCCAGCAGCTTAGGGGGAGGAAGCTATGGCTACACCTTC,CASSLGGGSYGYTF
-,TRBV5-1,TRBJ2-2,-,TGCGCCAGCAGCTTGATTGGGACCTGGAACACCGGGGAGCTGTTTTTT,CASSLIGTWNTGELFF
-,TRBV6-1,TRBJ2-2,TRBD1,TGTGCCAGCAGCCCGGGGACAGGGCGTGACACCGGGGAGCTGTTTTTT,CASSPGTGRDTGELFF
many,TRBV6-1,TRBJ2-7,TRBD1,TGTGCCAGCACCCCTACTAGGACAGGGGTACCCTACGAGCAGTACTTC,CASTPTRTGVPYEQYF
-,TRBV25-1,TRBJ2-5,TRBD2,TGTGCCAGCAGTGAAATAGCGGGCTCAGGGGAGACCCAGTACTTC,CASSEIAGSGETQYF
-,TRBV4-3,TRBJ2-1,-,TGCGCCAGCAGCCCGGCAGGGGCACAGGGCGGCTACAATGAGCAGTTCTTC,CASSPAGAQGGYNEQFF
few,TRBV7-3,TRBJ2-2,TRBD2,TGTGCCAGCAGCTTAGTTCTTGGAGCGGGAGGGCGATACACCGGGGAGCTGTTTTTT,CASSLVLGAGGRYTGELFF
-,TRBV6-4,TRBJ1-5,-,TGTGCCAGCAATCGATCAGGGGATCTGCAGCCCCAGCATTTT,CASNRSGDLQPQHF
many,TRBV7-9,TRBJ2-7,-,TGTGCCAGCAGCTTTCTGGGGGGTTACGAGCAGTACTTC,CASSFLGGYEQYF
-,TRBV5-4,TRBJ1-2,TRBD1,TGTGCCAGCAGCGAGGGACAGGGGGCTGACTATGGCTACACCTTC,CASSEGQGADYGYTF
many,TRBV24-1,TRBJ2-7,TRBD1,TGTGCCACCAGTGACCCGGACAGGGGGCAGGGGGAGCAGTACTTC,CATSDPDRGQGEQYF
many,TRBV12-3/TRBV12-4,TRBJ1-2,TRBD1,TGTGCCAGCAGTATGGGACAGCCAATCTATGGCTACACCTTC,CASSMGQPIYGYTF
-,TRBV20-1,TRBJ2-7,-,TGCAGTGCAGAGGGAGCCTACGAGCAGTACTTC,CSAEGAYEQYF
many,TRBV11-2,TRBJ2-7,-,TGTGCCAGCAGCCCCTTGCAGGTCCAGCACGAGCAGTACTTC,CASSPLQVQHEQYF
-,TRBV7-6,TRBJ1-2,-,TGTGCCAGCAGCTTAGGTCCTAGGGACACGACCTATGGCTACACCTTC,CASSLGPRDTTYGYTF
many,TRBV6-1,TRBJ1-1,-,TGTGCCAGCAGTTTTTTACCCGTAATTGAGGGGGGGAAAACTGAAGCTTTCTTT,CASSFLPVIEGGKTEAFF
-,TRBV18,TRBJ2-3,TRBD2,TGTGCCAGCTCACCAGTGAGGCCCAGCGGGAGGTCAGATACGCAGTATTTT,CASSPVRPSGRSDTQYF
few,TRBV10-3,TRBJ1-5,TRBD1,TGTGCCAGCGGGACAGGGGAAGATCAGCCCCAGCATTTT,CASGTGEDQPQHF
-,TRBV15,TRBJ2-5,-,TGTGCCACCAGCTTCAGCCGGGCCGTCCAAGAGACCCAGTACTTC,CATSFSRAVQETQYF
many,TRBV28,TRBJ2-6,-,TGCACGCAGGGTTATGGGGCCAACGTCCTGACTTTC,CTQGYGANVLTF
-,TRBV7-2,TRBJ2-5,-,TGTGCCAGCAGCTTAATGGCTGACCCAGGCGAGACCCAGTACTTC,CASSLMADPGETQYF
many,TRBV6-1,TRBJ1-6,TRBD1,TGTGCCAGCAGTGAAAACAGGGGGCGAGATAATTCACCCCTCCACTTT,CASSENRGRDNSPLHF
once,TRBV6-4,TRBJ2-1,TRBD2,TGTGCCAGCAGTGAACCGGGGGGGCCGTGCAATGAGCAGTTCTTC,CASSEPGGPCNEQFF
-,TRBV28,TRBJ1-5,-,TGTGCCAGCAGTTCTCGGTTATGGGCCCAGCCCCAGCATTTT,CASSSRLWAQPQHF
-,TRBV6-1,TRBJ1-5,-,TGTGCCAGCAGTACAGGGTCAGGGAATCAGCCCCAGCATTTT,CASSTGSGNQPQHF